A selection of T cell receptor beta chains follows, all from one sample in a study of OX40 agonist ivuxolimab in advanced cancers. Produced via immunoSEQ multiplex PCR; TCRdb's table is partial and in-frame only. The table includes over 15,000 clones, around nine tenths detected once. The source material was CD4+ or CD8+ T cells sorted from blood, sampled in a trial of the OX40 agonist ivuxolimab. The source is an adult with an advanced solid tumor such as melanoma, head and neck, liver or kidney cancer. Each CDR3 is given with its conserved first and last residue. Fields, in order: clone size, D gene, J gene, V gene, CDR3 DNA, CDR3 protein. D genes are given only for firm matches. The size field is filled for only some rows; it gives once, few, many or a size class.

>.|TRBD2|TRBJ2-1|TRBV29-1
TGCAGCGTGAGGGGAGGGGCTGCGGGAGATTACAATGAGCAGTTCTTC
CSVRGGAAGDYNEQFF
>.|.|TRBJ2-7|TRBV2
TGTGCCAGCAGTGATAAGCAGTACTTC
CASSDKQYF
>.|TRBD1|TRBJ1-5|TRBV6-6
TGTGCCAGCAGCCCCCGACAGGGGGCGTGGAATCAGCCCCAGCATTTT
CASSPRQGAWNQPQHF
>.|.|TRBJ2-7|TRBV29-1
TGCAGCGTCGGCATAAGCTCCTACGAGCAGTACTTC
CSVGISSYEQYF
>.|.|TRBJ2-1|TRBV9
TGTGCCAGCAGCGTAGACGGACGGAGGGATGAGCAGTTCTTC
CASSVDGRRDEQFF
>.|TRBD2|TRBJ2-7|TRBV7-2
TGTGCCAGCAGCGTAGGACTAGCGGGAGCCTACGAGCAGTACTTC
CASSVGLAGAYEQYF
>.|TRBD2|TRBJ2-7|TRBV25-1
TGTGCCAGCTGGGGGGGAGGGGCAGCCCTCGGCGAGCAGTACTTC
CASWGGGAALGEQYF
>once|.|TRBJ2-5|TRBV27
TGTGCCAGCAGAACGCAAGAGACCCAGTACTTC
CASRTQETQYF
>.|TRBD2|TRBJ2-1|TRBV6-6
TGTGCCAGCAGTTCAACGGGAGGACCCAATGAGCAGTTCTTC
CASSSTGGPNEQFF
>.|.|TRBJ1-5|TRBV10-3
TGTGCCATCAGTGAGTTGTGGAGGACAGTTGATGTCGATAGCAATCAGCCCCAGCATTTT
CAISELWRTVDVDSNQPQHF
>.|.|TRBJ2-4|TRBV30
TGTGCCTGGAGTACAGGACAGCTAGCCAAAAACATTCAGTACTTC
CAWSTGQLAKNIQYF
>.|.|TRBJ2-7|TRBV7-6
TGTGCCAGCAGCTTTAGCCCCTACGAGCAGTACTTC
CASSFSPYEQYF
>.|TRBD2|TRBJ2-5|TRBV11-3
TGTGCCAGCAGCAATGTTTGGGCTAGCGGGAATTTCCAAGAGACCCAGTACTTC
CASSNVWASGNFQETQYF
>.|.|TRBJ1-2|TRBV21-1
TGTGCCAGCAGCAGGAGGAAACAGGGGCCTTATCTGTCCTATGGCTACACCTTC
CASSRRKQGPYLSYGYTF
>.|TRBD2|TRBJ2-1|TRBV28
TGTGCCAGCAGTTTCCTAGCGGGAGGTTCCTACAATGAGCAGTTCTTC
CASSFLAGGSYNEQFF
>.|TRBD2|TRBJ2-7|TRBV5-6
TGTGCCAGCAGCTTGGAGCTAGCGGGAGGTAACGAGCAGTACTTC
CASSLELAGGNEQYF
>.|TRBD1|TRBJ2-1|TRBV7-9
TGTGCCAGCGGACCCCAGGGGGCCTACAATGAGCAGTTCTTC
CASGPQGAYNEQFF
>.|TRBD2|TRBJ2-5|TRBV27
TGTGCCAGCAGTTCCGGACTAGTCCAAGAGACCCAGTACTTC
CASSSGLVQETQYF
>.|.|TRBJ2-5|TRBV6-6
TGTGCCAGCAGCCGTACCTCCCCTTGGGAGACCCAGTACTTC
CASSRTSPWETQYF
>.|TRBD1|TRBJ2-7|TRBV6-5
TGTGCCAGCAGTTCCCCGGGACAGCATTACGAGCAGTACTTC
CASSSPGQHYEQYF
>.|.|TRBJ2-1|TRBV2
TGTGCCAGCAGTGCAAAGCGATACAGGGTTGAATTCTACAATGAGCAGTTCTTC
CASSAKRYRVEFYNEQFF
>.|.|TRBJ2-5|TRBV7-9
TGTGCCAGCAGCCCCCTAACCGGGTCTGCCGGCAAGACCCAGTACTTC
CASSPLTGSAGKTQYF
>.|TRBD1|TRBJ1-5|TRBV2
TGTGCCAGCAGGCAACAGGGGGCTGGCAATCAGCCCCAGCATTTT
CASRQQGAGNQPQHF
>.|TRBD2|TRBJ2-1|TRBV7-2
TGTGCCAGCAGCTTGGGGACTAGCTGGGACAATGAGCAGTTCTTC
CASSLGTSWDNEQFF
>.|TRBD1|TRBJ2-3|TRBV27
TGTGCCAGCAGTTTATACCCCGGGACAGTTAGAACAGATACGCAGTATTTT
CASSLYPGTVRTDTQYF
>.|.|TRBJ1-2|TRBV6-5
TGTGCCAGCACCCGGGGATATGGCTACACCTTC
CASTRGYGYTF
>.|.|TRBJ2-3|TRBV6-5
TGTGCCAGCAGTTACTCCCAGGGGACCACAGATACGCAGTATTTT
CASSYSQGTTDTQYF
>.|.|TRBJ2-1|TRBV28
TGTGCCAGCAGTGAGGACTACTCCTACAATGAGCAGTTCTTC
CASSEDYSYNEQFF
>once|.|TRBJ2-5|TRBV19
TGTGCCACCTGGGGGAGAAACCAAGAGACCCAGTACTTC
CATWGRNQETQYF
>.|.|TRBJ2-5|TRBV21-1
TGTGCCAGCAGCAAAAGGGGAATGGAGACCCAGTACTTC
CASSKRGMETQYF
>.|.|TRBJ2-1|TRBV2
TGTGCCAGCAGTGAAGATGGAGAAACAACACTGTACAATGAGCAGTTCTTC
CASSEDGETTLYNEQFF